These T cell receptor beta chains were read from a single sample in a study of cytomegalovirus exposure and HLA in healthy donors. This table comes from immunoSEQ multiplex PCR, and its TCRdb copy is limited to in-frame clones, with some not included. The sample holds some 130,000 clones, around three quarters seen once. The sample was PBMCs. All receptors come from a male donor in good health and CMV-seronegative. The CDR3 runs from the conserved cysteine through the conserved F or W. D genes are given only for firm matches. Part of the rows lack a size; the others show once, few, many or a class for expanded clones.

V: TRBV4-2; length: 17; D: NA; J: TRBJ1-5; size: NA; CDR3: CASSQGSTGYSNQPQHF; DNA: TGTGCCAGCAGCCAAGGTTCTACAGGTTATAGCAATCAGCCCCAGCATTTT
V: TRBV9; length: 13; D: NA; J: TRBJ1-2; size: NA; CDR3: CASSPRVAAGYTF; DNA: TGTGCCAGCAGCCCTAGGGTAGCGGCTGGCTACACCTTC
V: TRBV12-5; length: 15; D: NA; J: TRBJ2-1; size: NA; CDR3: CASGLGLASYNEQFF; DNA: TGTGCTAGTGGTTTGGGGCTAGCCAGCTACAATGAGCAGTTCTTC
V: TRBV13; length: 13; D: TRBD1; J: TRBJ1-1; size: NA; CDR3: CASSWDRVDKAFF; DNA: TGTGCCAGCAGCTGGGACAGGGTTGATAAAGCTTTCTTT
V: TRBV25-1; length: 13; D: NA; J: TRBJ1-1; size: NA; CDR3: CASKRGGNTEAFF; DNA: TGTGCCAGCAAGCGGGGGGGGAACACTGAAGCTTTCTTT
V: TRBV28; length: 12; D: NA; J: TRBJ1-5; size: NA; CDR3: CASSFSLQGQHF; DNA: TGTGCCAGCAGTTTTAGTTTACAGGGCCAGCATTTT
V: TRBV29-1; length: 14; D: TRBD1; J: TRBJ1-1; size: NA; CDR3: CSVAGTGWATEAFF; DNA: TGCAGCGTTGCTGGGACAGGGTGGGCCACTGAAGCTTTCTTT
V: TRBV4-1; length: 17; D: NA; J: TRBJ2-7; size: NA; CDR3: CASSQDRDSAHSYEQYF; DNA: TGCGCCAGCAGCCAAGACCGGGACTCCGCGCATTCCTACGAGCAGTACTTC
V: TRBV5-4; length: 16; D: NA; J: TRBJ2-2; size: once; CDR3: CASSWAGRRNTGELFF; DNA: TGTGCCAGCAGCTGGGCGGGGCGCAGGAACACCGGGGAGCTGTTTTTT
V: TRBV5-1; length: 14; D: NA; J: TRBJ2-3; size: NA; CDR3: CASSLGASTDTQYF; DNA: TGCGCCAGCAGCTTGGGGGCTAGCACAGATACGCAGTATTTT
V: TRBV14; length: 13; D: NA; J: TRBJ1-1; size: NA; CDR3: CASSQEDSTEAFF; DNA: TGTGCCAGCAGCCAAGAGGACAGCACTGAAGCTTTCTTT
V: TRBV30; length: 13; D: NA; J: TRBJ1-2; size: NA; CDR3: CAWKSRGHYGYTF; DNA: TGTGCCTGGAAGTCCAGGGGCCACTATGGCTACACCTTC
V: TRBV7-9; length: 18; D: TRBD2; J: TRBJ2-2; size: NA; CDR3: CSSSLEKSGEGRTGELFF; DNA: TGTTCCAGCAGCTTAGAGAAGAGCGGGGAGGGCCGCACCGGGGAGCTGTTTTTT
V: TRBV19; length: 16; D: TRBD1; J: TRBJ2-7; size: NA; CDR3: CASSNPGQGVFHEQYF; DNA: TGTGCCAGTAGTAATCCGGGACAGGGGGTTTTCCACGAGCAGTACTTC
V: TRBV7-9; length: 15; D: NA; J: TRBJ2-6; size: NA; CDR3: CSSGDPRSGANGLTF; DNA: TGTTCCAGCGGAGACCCCCGGTCTGGGGCCAACGGCCTGACTTTC
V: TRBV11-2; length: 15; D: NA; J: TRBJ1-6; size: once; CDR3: CASRGTQGQNSPLHF; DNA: TGTGCCAGCAGGGGAACCCAGGGGCAGAATTCACCCCTCCACTTT
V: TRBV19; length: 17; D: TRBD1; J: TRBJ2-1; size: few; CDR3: CASSGATGGDFYNEQFF; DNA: TGTGCCAGTAGTGGAGCTACAGGGGGCGATTTTTACAATGAGCAGTTCTTC
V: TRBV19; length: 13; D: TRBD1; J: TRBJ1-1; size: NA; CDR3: CASSTTGSTEAFF; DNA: TGTGCCAGTAGTACGACAGGGTCCACTGAAGCTTTCTTT
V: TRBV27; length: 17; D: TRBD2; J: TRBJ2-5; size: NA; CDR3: CASSSLAGVSSSKTQYF; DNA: TGTGCCAGCAGTTCACTAGCGGGGGTTAGCTCCTCGAAGACCCAGTACTTC
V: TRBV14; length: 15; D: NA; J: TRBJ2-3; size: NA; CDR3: CASSHRTASTDTQYF; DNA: TGTGCCAGCAGCCATCGGACAGCTAGCACAGATACGCAGTATTTT
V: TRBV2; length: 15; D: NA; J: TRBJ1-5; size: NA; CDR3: CASRQRGGAAQPQHF; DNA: TGTGCCAGCAGGCAGAGGGGAGGAGCGGCTCAGCCCCAGCATTTT
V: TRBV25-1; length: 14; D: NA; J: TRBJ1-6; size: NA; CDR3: CASSEFRGNSPLHF; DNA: TGTGCCAGCAGTGAATTTCGGGGAAATTCACCCCTCCACTTT
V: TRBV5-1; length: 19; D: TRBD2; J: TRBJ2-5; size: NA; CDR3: CASSFPRVAGGPQQETQYF; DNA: TGCGCCAGCAGCTTCCCCAGGGTAGCGGGAGGGCCACAACAAGAGACCCAGTACTTC
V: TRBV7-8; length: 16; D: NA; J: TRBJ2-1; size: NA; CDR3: CASSLDRSAGYNEQFF; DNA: TGTGCCAGCAGCTTAGATCGCAGCGCCGGTTACAATGAGCAGTTCTTC
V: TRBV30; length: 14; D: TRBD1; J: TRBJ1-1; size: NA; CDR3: CAWRTPGGYTEAFF; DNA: TGTGCCTGGAGGACACCAGGGGGCTACACTGAAGCTTTCTTT
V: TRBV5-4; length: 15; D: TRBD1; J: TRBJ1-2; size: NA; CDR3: CASSPGQGGSWGYTF; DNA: TGTGCCAGCAGCCCGGGACAGGGGGGGTCCTGGGGCTACACCTTC
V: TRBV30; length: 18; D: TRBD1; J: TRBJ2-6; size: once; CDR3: CASYGPGTGITGANVLTF; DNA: TGTGCCTCGTACGGTCCCGGGACAGGGATAACTGGGGCCAACGTCCTGACTTTC
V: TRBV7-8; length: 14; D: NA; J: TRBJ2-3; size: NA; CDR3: CASSLDSSTDTQYF; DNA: TGTGCCAGCAGCTTAGATTCGAGCACAGATACGCAGTATTTT
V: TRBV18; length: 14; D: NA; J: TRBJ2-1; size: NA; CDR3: CASSPPGRFNEQFF; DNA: TGTGCCAGCTCACCCCCAGGAAGGTTCAATGAGCAGTTCTTC
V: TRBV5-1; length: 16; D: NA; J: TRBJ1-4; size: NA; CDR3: CASSLAPITTNEKLFF; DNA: TGCGCCAGCAGCTTGGCCCCTATAACAACTAATGAAAAACTGTTTTTT
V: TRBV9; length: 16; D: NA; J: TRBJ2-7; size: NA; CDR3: CASSVGWGDGSYEQYF; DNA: TGTGCCAGCAGCGTAGGGTGGGGGGACGGCTCCTACGAGCAGTACTTC
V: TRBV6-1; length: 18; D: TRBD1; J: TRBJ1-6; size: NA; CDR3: CASSEADRGRSYNSPLHF; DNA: TGTGCCAGCAGTGAAGCCGACAGGGGTAGATCCTATAATTCACCCCTCCACTTT
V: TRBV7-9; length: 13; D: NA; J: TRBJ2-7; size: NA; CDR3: CASSSRLDSEQYF; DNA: TGTGCCAGCAGCTCCAGACTAGACTCGGAGCAGTACTTC
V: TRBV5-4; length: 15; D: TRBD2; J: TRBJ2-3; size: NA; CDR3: CASSLSGGFGDTQYF; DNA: TGTGCCAGCAGCTTGTCGGGGGGGTTTGGAGATACGCAGTATTTT
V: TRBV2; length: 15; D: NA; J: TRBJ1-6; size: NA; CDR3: CASSEGQYLNSPLHF; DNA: TGTGCCAGCAGTGAGGGGCAGTACCTTAATTCACCCCTCCACTTT